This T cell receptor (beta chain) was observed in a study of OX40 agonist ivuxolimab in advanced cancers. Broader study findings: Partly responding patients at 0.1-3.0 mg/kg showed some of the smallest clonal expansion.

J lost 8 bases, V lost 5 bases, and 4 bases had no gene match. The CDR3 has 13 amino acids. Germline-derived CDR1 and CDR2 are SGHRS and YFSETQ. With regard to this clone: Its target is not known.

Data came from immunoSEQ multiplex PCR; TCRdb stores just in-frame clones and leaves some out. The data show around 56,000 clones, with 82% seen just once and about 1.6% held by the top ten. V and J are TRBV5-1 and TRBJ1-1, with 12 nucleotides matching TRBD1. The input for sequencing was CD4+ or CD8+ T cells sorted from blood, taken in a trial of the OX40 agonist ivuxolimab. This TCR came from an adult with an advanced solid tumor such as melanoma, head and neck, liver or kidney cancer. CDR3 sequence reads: CASRGQGASEAFF. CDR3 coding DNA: TGCGCCAGCAGGGGACAGGGGGCGTCGGAAGCTTTCTTT.